A selection of T cell receptor beta chains follows, all from one sample in a study of PD-1 blockade in classical Hodgkin lymphoma. Sequencing used immunoSEQ multiplex PCR; TCRdb keeps in-frame clones, though not all of them. The table includes 20,000 to 25,000 clones, roughly 90% detected once. The sample was CD4+ T cells from blood. The receptors were sampled from a human donor with classical Hodgkin lymphoma. CDR3s include the opening cysteine and the closing phenylalanine or tryptophan. Fields, in order: D gene, V gene, clone size, J gene, CDR3 length, CDR3 protein, CDR3 DNA. The D gene is left open where the match is weak. Some rows have no size entry. The others give once, few or many, or a class for an expanded clone.

TRBD1	TRBV11-2	-	TRBJ1-6	18	CASSRWTGASSYNSPLHF	TGTGCCAGCAGCCGATGGACAGGCGCAAGCTCCTATAATTCACCCCTCCACTTT
-	TRBV4-3	-	TRBJ1-6	17	CASSQDTNRAHNSPLHF	TGCGCCAGCAGCCAAGATACAAACAGGGCACATAATTCACCCCTCCACTTT
TRBD1	TRBV18	-	TRBJ1-4	14	CASSRDRGNEKLFF	TGTGCCAGCTCAAGGGACAGGGGGAATGAAAAACTGTTTTTT
-	TRBV7-9	-	TRBJ2-7	13	CASSLRGNHEQYF	TGTGCCAGCAGCCTAAGGGGTAACCACGAGCAGTACTTC
-	TRBV6-1	-	TRBJ1-6	13	CASRTPGWAPLHF	TGTGCCAGCAGGACTCCAGGGTGGGCACCCCTCCACTTT
-	TRBV30	once	TRBJ1-2	19	CAWSVTLVAGEGVNYGYTF	TGTGCCTGGAGTGTAACCCTCGTGGCAGGGGAAGGTGTAAACTATGGCTACACCTTC
-	TRBV4-2	-	TRBJ2-3	17	CASSQGRASASTDTQYF	TGTGCCAGCAGCCAAGGAAGGGCTAGCGCCAGCACAGATACGCAGTATTTT
-	TRBV11-2	-	TRBJ1-6	13	CASSLGGLTPLHF	TGTGCCAGCAGCTTAGGGGGGCTGACACCCCTCCACTTT
TRBD2	TRBV5-1	-	TRBJ2-3	18	CASRLGTSLVVKTDTQYF	TGCGCCAGCAGGTTAGGGACTAGCCTTGTGGTGAAGACAGATACGCAGTATTTT
TRBD2	TRBV7-2	once	TRBJ2-2	17	CASSGRLAGTGTGELFF	TGTGCCAGCAGCGGGAGACTAGCGGGGACGGGCACCGGGGAGCTGTTTTTT
-	TRBV7-9	-	TRBJ2-1	12	CASGPGPPEQFF	TGTGCCAGCGGACCCGGCCCACCTGAGCAGTTCTTC
-	TRBV18	-	TRBJ1-1	16	CASSLGTSAYNTEAFF	TGTGCCAGCTCCCTAGGAACTTCAGCTTATAACACTGAAGCTTTCTTT
-	TRBV5-6	-	TRBJ1-2	12	CASSLVQAGYTF	TGTGCCAGCAGCTTGGTTCAGGCTGGCTACACCTTC
-	TRBV7-3	-	TRBJ2-3	14	CASSPAGGVDTQYF	TGTGCCAGCAGCCCCGCAGGGGGGGTGGATACGCAGTATTTT
-	TRBV10-3	once	TRBJ2-2	14	CAISAIRNTGELFF	TGTGCCATCAGTGCGATCCGAAACACCGGGGAGCTGTTTTTT
-	TRBV9	-	TRBJ1-1	14	CASSVVQGYTEAFF	TGTGCCAGCAGCGTAGTACAGGGATACACTGAAGCTTTCTTT
-	TRBV15	-	TRBJ2-7	12	CATSRVRNEQYF	TGTGCCACCAGCAGAGTAAGAAACGAGCAGTACTTC
-	TRBV5-1	-	TRBJ2-2	13	CASSLSEAGELFF	TGCGCCAGCAGCTTGAGCGAGGCCGGGGAGCTGTTTTTT
-	TRBV6-6	-	TRBJ1-5	12	CASSYQEQPQHF	TGTGCCAGCAGTTACCAGGAACAGCCCCAGCATTTT
TRBD2	TRBV4-2	-	TRBJ2-1	16	CASSQEGLAGLNEQFF	TGTGCCAGCAGCCAAGAGGGACTAGCGGGTCTCAATGAGCAGTTCTTC
-	TRBV19	-	TRBJ1-3	14	CASSIAESGNTIYF	TGTGCCAGTAGTATAGCGGAGAGCGGAAACACCATATATTTT
-	TRBV7-6	-	TRBJ2-7	13	CASSPGGAYEQYF	TGTGCCAGCAGCCCCGGAGGTGCCTACGAGCAGTACTTC
-	TRBV9	-	TRBJ2-3	15	CASSVASGPTDTQYF	TGTGCCAGCAGCGTAGCGAGCGGACCCACAGATACGCAGTATTTT
-	TRBV6-1	-	TRBJ1-1	16	CASSDVGSRWTDEAFF	TGTGCCAGCAGTGATGTTGGGAGTCGTTGGACAGATGAAGCTTTCTTT
TRBD2	TRBV6-5	once	TRBJ2-2	16	CASSYFGLAGGGELFF	TGTGCCAGCAGTTACTTTGGACTAGCGGGAGGCGGGGAGCTGTTTTTT
-	TRBV27	-	TRBJ2-7	14	CASSLTGVAYEQYF	TGTGCCAGCAGTTTGACAGGTGTTGCCTACGAGCAGTACTTC
TRBD1	TRBV9	-	TRBJ2-3	16	CASSRLTGGKTDTQYF	TGTGCCAGCAGCCGCCTAACAGGGGGCAAGACAGATACGCAGTATTTT
-	TRBV4-2	-	TRBJ1-1	15	CASSQERGSYTEAFF	TGTGCCAGCAGCCAAGAACGGGGTAGTTACACTGAAGCTTTCTTT
-	TRBV5-6	-	TRBJ2-3	16	CASSVIVRVRVDTQYF	TGTGCCAGCAGCGTCATCGTAAGGGTGAGGGTAGATACGCAGTATTTT
TRBD2	TRBV5-1	-	TRBJ2-5	19	CASSLAWGLAGLTQETQYF	TGCGCCAGCAGCTTGGCTTGGGGACTAGCGGGGCTCACCCAAGAGACCCAGTACTTC
-	TRBV5-1	-	TRBJ1-1	14	CASRALMWDTEAFF	TGCGCCAGCAGGGCCCTTATGTGGGACACTGAAGCTTTCTTT
-	TRBV6-5	-	TRBJ2-7	13	CASSSPDRYEQYF	TGTGCCAGCAGTTCCCCGGACAGATACGAGCAGTACTTC
TRBD2	TRBV6-1	-	TRBJ2-3	15	CASSRLAGNTDTQYF	TGTGCCAGCAGTAGGCTAGCGGGAAACACAGATACGCAGTATTTT
-	TRBV10-3	-	TRBJ2-6	14	CAISQDSGANVLTF	TGTGCCATCAGTCAGGACTCTGGGGCCAACGTCCTGACTTTC
-	TRBV30	-	TRBJ2-2	11	CAWSNYGELFF	TGTGCCTGGAGTAATTACGGGGAGCTGTTTTTT
-	TRBV5-1	-	TRBJ2-3	14	CASSLAAPTDTQYF	TGCGCCAGCAGCTTGGCGGCGCCCACAGATACGCAGTATTTT
-	TRBV10-1	-	TRBJ2-2	14	CASRPPSYTGELFF	TGCGCCAGCAGGCCCCCGAGCTACACCGGGGAGCTGTTTTTT
-	TRBV4-2	-	TRBJ1-3	15	CASSQTRSSGNTIYF	TGTGCCAGCAGCCAAACACGGAGCTCTGGAAACACCATATATTTT
TRBD1	TRBV2	once	TRBJ2-5	14	CASRGDRGQETQYF	TGTGCCAGCAGAGGGGACAGGGGGCAAGAGACCCAGTACTTC
TRBD1	TRBV6-1	-	TRBJ2-7	14	CASSPGQGWNEQYF	TGTGCCAGCAGCCCGGGACAGGGATGGAACGAGCAGTACTTC
-	TRBV6-1	-	TRBJ2-3	16	CASSVTRLVAADTQYF	TGTGCCAGCAGTGTGACAAGACTAGTTGCGGCCGATACGCAGTATTTT
-	TRBV11-2	-	TRBJ2-3	13	CASSSGTINTQYF	TGTGCCAGCAGCTCCGGGACAATAAATACGCAGTATTTT
-	TRBV27	-	TRBJ1-5	13	CASSLQGNQPQHF	TGTGCCAGCAGTTTACAGGGAAATCAGCCCCAGCATTTT
TRBD2	TRBV5-1	-	TRBJ2-2	16	CASSDSSSGDTGELFF	TGCGCCAGCAGCGACTCTTCGAGCGGGGACACCGGGGAGCTGTTTTTT
-	TRBV4-2	-	TRBJ1-2	13	CASSPRRVADYTF	TGTGCCAGCAGCCCGCGGAGGGTGGCCGACTACACCTTC
-	TRBV11-1	-	TRBJ2-7	12	CASSSRPSEQYF	TGTGCCAGCAGCTCCCGCCCTAGCGAGCAGTACTTC
-	TRBV6-1	once	TRBJ2-1	15	CASREQASPYNEQFF	TGTGCCAGCAGGGAACAGGCCAGCCCCTACAATGAGCAGTTCTTC
-	TRBV4-1	-	TRBJ1-4	13	CASSLLTGEKLFF	TGCGCCAGCAGCCTGCTCACAGGTGAAAAACTGTTTTTT
TRBD2	TRBV7-9	-	TRBJ2-7	16	CASSLGGTGGPDEQYF	TGTGCCAGCAGCTTAGGAGGTACGGGGGGGCCCGACGAGCAGTACTTC
-	TRBV28	-	TRBJ1-5	13	CASRDTYNQPQHF	TGTGCCAGCAGGGACACCTACAATCAGCCCCAGCATTTT
-	TRBV5-1	-	TRBJ2-1	15	CASSLAPPVYNEQFF	TGCGCCAGCAGCTTGGCCCCGCCAGTCTACAATGAGCAGTTCTTC